Listed below are T cell receptor beta chains from one sample, sequenced in a study of metastatic and nonmetastatic thyroid tumors. TCRdb re-called the PCR reads through MiXCR. The sample has tens of thousands of clones; roughly 15% are singletons. The sequenced material came from blood. These receptors were taken from a male donor with papillary thyroid cancer or a benign thyroid nodule (not recorded which). Some clones in this sample may be carry-over from other donors' samples. CDR3s leave out the opening cysteine and the closing phenylalanine or tryptophan. Rows give clone size only sometimes, using once, few, many, or a class for an expanded clone.

CDR3aa,v_gene,abundance,j_gene
ASSLNTLGNEAF,TRBV27,-,TRBJ1-1
ASSPSNPTDTQY,TRBV27,many,TRBJ2-3
SVGTSGLAKNIQY,TRBV20-1,many,TRBJ2-4
ASIYSEVWCSPLH,TRBV6-5,few,TRBJ1-6
ATSMGNWANFLT,TRBV6-4,few,TRBJ2-6
ASSVVGQIQETQY,TRBV6-1,many,TRBJ2-5
ASRPGQASYSNQPQH,TRBV6-1,many,TRBJ1-5
ASSVASVNTGELF,TRBV9,many,TRBJ2-2
SARPEGQGIYIQY,TRBV20-1,many,TRBJ2-4
ATSDFTGNNEQF,TRBV24-1,many,TRBJ2-1
SARDLVRVNEQF,TRBV20-1,many,TRBJ2-1
ASSLHSIRDRGLNEQF,TRBV9,-,TRBJ2-1
ASSSLRTGRYEQY,TRBV5-6,many,TRBJ2-7
SAKDSFAQPQH,TRBV20-1,-,TRBJ1-5
ASSPYTRGATYEQY,TRBV28,many,TRBJ2-7
SSRWDTEGSLKETQY,TRBV20-1,-,TRBJ2-5
SAPSPDTQY,TRBV20-1,many,TRBJ2-3
ASRAVTGKREQF,TRBV6-1,-,TRBJ2-1
ASSEHRETGELF,TRBV25-1,many,TRBJ2-2
ASSLGSGGLNEQY,TRBV5-1,many,TRBJ2-7
ASRRTGDNEQF,TRBV6-1,few,TRBJ2-1
ASSPEGAGDREQY,TRBV9,many,TRBJ2-7
ASSSTALMRYVYT,TRBV28,few,TRBJ1-2
ASTSARGHVDEQF,TRBV12-3/TRBV12-4,many,TRBJ2-1
ASSLVGGGSWVSGELF,TRBV11-3,many,TRBJ2-2
ASSSGLAGVTGELF,TRBV5-4,few,TRBJ2-2
ASSEGSGSNQPQH,TRBV6-1,many,TRBJ1-5
ASSSRLSGINEQF,TRBV6-5,many,TRBJ2-1
ASRGRDRGGSPLH,TRBV6-1,medium-sized,TRBJ1-6
ASQVRGYQETQY,TRBV5-1,-,TRBJ2-5
ASSQWGGGTYEPY,TRBV12-3/TRBV12-4,few,TRBJ2-7
ASTKDYEQY,TRBV2,many,TRBJ2-7
ASSLAASGGYEQF,TRBV5-1,many,TRBJ2-1
ASRGGSGTYSHNEQF,TRBV2,many,TRBJ2-1
ASSLGLRGETQY,TRBV7-9,many,TRBJ2-5
ASSTYRGRNQPQH,TRBV3-1,many,TRBJ1-5
ASSWSGTDTQY,TRBV6-1,few,TRBJ2-3
ASSRAGAYGATNEKLF,TRBV5-1,many,TRBJ1-4
ASREGGGYGYT,TRBV7-8,few,TRBJ1-2
ASSTGTGYNQPQH,TRBV12-3/TRBV12-4,few,TRBJ1-5
ASRPRGTGKDEDL,TRBV6-2/TRBV6-3,-,TRBJ1-1
SARVRGNTVELF,TRBV20-1,-,TRBJ2-2